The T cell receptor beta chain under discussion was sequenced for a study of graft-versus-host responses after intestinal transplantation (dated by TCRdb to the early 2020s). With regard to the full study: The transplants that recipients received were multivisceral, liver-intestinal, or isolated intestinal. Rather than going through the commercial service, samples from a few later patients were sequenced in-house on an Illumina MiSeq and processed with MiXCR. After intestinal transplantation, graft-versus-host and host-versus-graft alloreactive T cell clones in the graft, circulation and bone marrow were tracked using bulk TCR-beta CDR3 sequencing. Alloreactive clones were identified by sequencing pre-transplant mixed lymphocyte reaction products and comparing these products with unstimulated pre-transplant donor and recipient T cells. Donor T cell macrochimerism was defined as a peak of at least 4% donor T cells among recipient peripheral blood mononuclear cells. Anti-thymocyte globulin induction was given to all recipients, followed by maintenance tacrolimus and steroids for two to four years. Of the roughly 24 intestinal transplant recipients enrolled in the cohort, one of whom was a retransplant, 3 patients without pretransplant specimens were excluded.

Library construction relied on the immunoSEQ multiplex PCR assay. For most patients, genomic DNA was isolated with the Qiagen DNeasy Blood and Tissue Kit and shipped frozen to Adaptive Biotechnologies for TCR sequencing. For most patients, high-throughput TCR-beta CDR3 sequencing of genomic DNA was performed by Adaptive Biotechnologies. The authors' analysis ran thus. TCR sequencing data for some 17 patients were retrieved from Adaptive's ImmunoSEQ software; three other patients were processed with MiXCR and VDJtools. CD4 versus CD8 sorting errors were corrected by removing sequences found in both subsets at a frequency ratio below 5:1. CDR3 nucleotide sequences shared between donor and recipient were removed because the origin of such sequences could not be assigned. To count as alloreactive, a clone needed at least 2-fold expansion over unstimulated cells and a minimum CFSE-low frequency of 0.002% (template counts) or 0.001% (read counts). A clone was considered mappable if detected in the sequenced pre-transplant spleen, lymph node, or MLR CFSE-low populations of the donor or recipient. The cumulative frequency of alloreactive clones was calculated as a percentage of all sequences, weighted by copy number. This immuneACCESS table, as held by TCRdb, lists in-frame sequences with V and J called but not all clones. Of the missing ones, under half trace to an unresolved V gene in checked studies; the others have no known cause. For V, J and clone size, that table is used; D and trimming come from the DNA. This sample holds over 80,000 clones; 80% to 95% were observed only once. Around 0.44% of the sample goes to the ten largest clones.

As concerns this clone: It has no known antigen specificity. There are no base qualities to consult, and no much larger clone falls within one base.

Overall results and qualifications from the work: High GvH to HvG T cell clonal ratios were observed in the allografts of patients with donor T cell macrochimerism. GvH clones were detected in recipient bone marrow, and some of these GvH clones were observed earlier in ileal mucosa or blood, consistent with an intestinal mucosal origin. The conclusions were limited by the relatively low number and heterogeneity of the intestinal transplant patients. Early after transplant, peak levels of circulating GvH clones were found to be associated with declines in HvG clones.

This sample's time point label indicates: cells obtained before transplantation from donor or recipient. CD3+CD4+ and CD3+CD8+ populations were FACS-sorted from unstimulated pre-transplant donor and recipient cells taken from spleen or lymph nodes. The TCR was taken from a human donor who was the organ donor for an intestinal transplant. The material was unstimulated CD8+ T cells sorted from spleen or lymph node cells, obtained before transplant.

CDR3 reads: CASSVGTGPLNTEAFF. The DNA sequence is TGTGCCAGCAGCGTAGGGACAGGACCCCTGAACACTGAAGCTTTCTTT. The chain employs TRBV9 and TRBJ1-1; 7 middle bases align to TRBD1. Measured from the cysteine to the phenylalanine, the CDR3 is 16 residues long. The kept DNA is CDR3 alone, 48 bases in frame from the first base. CDR1 and CDR2 were assigned from the germline V gene as SGDLS and YYNGEE. Trimming accounts for 0 bases at V and 0 bases at J, while the number of junction bases matched to no gene is 5. Outside the CDR3, residues come from the reference TRBV9 and TRBJ1-1 proteins, so the full variable domain is: DSGVTQTPKHLITATGQRVTLRCSPRSGDLSVYWYQQSLDQGLQFLIQYYNGEERAKGNILERFSAQQFPDLHSELNLSSLELGDSALYFCASSVGTGPLNTEAFFGQGTRLTVV.